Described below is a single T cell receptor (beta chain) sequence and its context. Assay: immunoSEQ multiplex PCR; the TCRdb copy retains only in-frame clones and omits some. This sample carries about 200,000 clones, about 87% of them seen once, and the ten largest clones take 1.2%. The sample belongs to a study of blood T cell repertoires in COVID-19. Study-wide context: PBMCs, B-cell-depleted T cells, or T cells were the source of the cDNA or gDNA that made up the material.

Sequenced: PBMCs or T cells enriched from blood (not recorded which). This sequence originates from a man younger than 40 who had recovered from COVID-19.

This CDR3 is CASRGRQLSGANVLTF. The CDR3, as DNA: TGTGCCAGTAGGGGAAGACAGCTCTCTGGGGCCAACGTCCTGACTTTC. V is TRBV19 and J is TRBJ2-6; D is possibly TRBD1 (5 bases). The CDR3 sequence is 16 residues long. Germline CDR1 is LNHDA and CDR2 is SQIVND (reference sequence). The V gene lost 6 bases and the J gene lost 0 bases, with 12 bases spanning the gap. Full variable domain (rest looked up from reference TRBV19 and TRBJ2-6): DGGITQSPKYLFRKEGQNVTLSCEQNLNHDAMYWYRQDPGQGLRLIYYSQIVNDFQKGDIAEGYSVSREKKESFPLTVTSAQKNPTAFYLCASRGRQLSGANVLTFGAGSRLTVL.